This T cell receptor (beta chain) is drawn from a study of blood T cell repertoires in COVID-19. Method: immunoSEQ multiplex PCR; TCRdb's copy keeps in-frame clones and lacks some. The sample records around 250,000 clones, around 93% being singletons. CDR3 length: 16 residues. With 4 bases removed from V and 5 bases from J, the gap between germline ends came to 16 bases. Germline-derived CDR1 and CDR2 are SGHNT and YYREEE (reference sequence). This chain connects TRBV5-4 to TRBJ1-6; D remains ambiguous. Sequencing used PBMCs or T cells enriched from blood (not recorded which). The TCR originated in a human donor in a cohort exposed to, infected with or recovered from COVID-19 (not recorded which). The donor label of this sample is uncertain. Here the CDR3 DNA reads TGTGCCAGCAGCCCTGGAGGATTGGTGAATAATTCACCCCTCCACTTT. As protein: CASSPGGLVNNSPLHF.